This entry lists 7 T cell receptor beta chains sequenced from one sample in a study of T-cell memory formation after mild COVID-19. TCRdb independently ran MiXCR on the 5' RACE reads; one entry per CDR3 protein. This sample has a few hundred thousand distinct CDR3 sequences, with approximately 15% found just once. The sequencing sample was made of PBMCs or a T cell subset sorted from them (not recorded which). These receptors all come from a man between 18 and 35 years old who had mild COVID-19 (a few samples of this study predate the infection). Cell type and time point are not known.

This clonotype was counted only a few times. V usage is TRBV5-1 and J usage is TRBJ1-2; D may be TRBD1 (6 bases). The germline V and J ends were trimmed by 4 bases and 7 bases, with 17 bases remaining between them. CDR3 length: 14 amino acids. Germline V gene lookup returns CDR1 SGHRS and CDR2 YFSETQ. CDR3 sequence: CASSPETGSGGYTF. The DNA of the CDR3 is TGCGCCAGCAGCCCGGAAACAGGGTCGGGTGGCTACACCTTC.

A few counts support this clonotype. This chain connects TRBV7-2 to TRBJ1-1; a possible D gene is TRBD1 (6 bases). Germline values: CDR1 SGHTA, CDR2 FQGNSA. CDR3 length: 13 residues. The V gene lost 5 bases and the J gene lost 4 bases, with 11 bases spanning the gap. CDR3 region: CASSRGAGTEAFF. CDR3 bases: TGTGCCAGCAGCCGGGGGGCGGGCACTGAAGCTTTCTTT.

This clonotype occurred a few times. The chain is built from TRBV12-3 or TRBV12-4 and TRBJ2-5, with D possibly being TRBD2 (5 bases). Between the trimmed V and J ends, which lost 8 bases and 7 bases, there was a span of 14 bases. The CDR3 is made up of 12 amino acids. CDR3 in DNA: TGTGCCAGCTCGGAGGCCGTAGGGACCCAGTACTTC. It codes for CASSEAVGTQYF.

The J gene is TRBJ1-5, the V gene TRBV10-2; perhaps TRBD1 as D (5 bases). Between the trimmed V and J ends, which lost 7 bases and 2 bases, there was a span of 18 bases. The CDR3 loop spans 16 amino acids. Germline V lookup: CDR1 WSHSY, CDR2 SAAADI. Here the CDR3 reads CASTEGWSNRNQPQHF. CDR3 nucleotide sequence: TGCGCCAGCACCGAGGGGTGGTCGAATCGCAATCAGCCCCAGCATTTT.

V is TRBV14 and J is TRBJ2-1, with a tentative D call TRBD2 (5 bases). Trimming took 0 bases from V and 4 from J, leaving 10 bases between them. Germline V gene data show CDR1 as SGHDN and CDR2 as FVKESK. This CDR3 has 15 residues. The CDR3 DNA sequence: TGTGCCAGCAGCCAAGATCGAGGACTGTACAATGAGCAGTTCTTC. Translation: CASSQDRGLYNEQFF.

The sample holds a few counts of this clonotype. The chain is built from TRBV12-3 or TRBV12-4 and TRBJ1-6, with 7 bases that match TRBD1. J gave up 9 bases and V 2 bases, and 4 bases lay outside the gene matches. The CDR3 consists of 14 residues. CDR3 region: CASSLQGESSPLHF. The CDR3 bases are TGTGCCAGCAGTTTACAGGGGGAGAGTTCACCCCTCCACTTT.

The V call is TRBV5-6, the J call TRBJ1-5; D gene unclear. CDR3 length: 15 residues. The V end was cut by 6 bases, the J end by 6 bases, with 19 bases between. Looked up from germline, CDR1 is SGHDT and CDR2 is YYEEEE. CDR3 sequence (DNA): TGTGCCAGCACTACTAAAGAGTCTCCCCCTCAGCCCCAGCATTTT. Translated, it gives CASTTKESPPQPQHF.